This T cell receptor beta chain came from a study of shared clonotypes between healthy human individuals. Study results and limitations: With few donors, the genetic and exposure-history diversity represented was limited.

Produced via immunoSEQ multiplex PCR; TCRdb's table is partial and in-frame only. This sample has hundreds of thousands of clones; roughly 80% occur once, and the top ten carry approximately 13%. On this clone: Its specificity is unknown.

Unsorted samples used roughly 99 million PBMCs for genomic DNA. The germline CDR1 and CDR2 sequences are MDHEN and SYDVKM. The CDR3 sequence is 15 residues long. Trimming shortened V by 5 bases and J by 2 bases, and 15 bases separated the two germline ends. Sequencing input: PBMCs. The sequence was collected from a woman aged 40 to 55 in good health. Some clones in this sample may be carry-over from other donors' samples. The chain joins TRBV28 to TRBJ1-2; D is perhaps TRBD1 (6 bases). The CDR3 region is CASSRRGWRNYGYTF. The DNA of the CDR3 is TGTGCCAGCAGTCGTAGGGGGTGGCGCAACTATGGCTACACCTTC.